This entry features one TCR beta chain sequence. This receptor's antigen is unknown. Per-base quality was not reported, and no clone a single base away is much larger than it. The data stem from a study of shared clonotypes between healthy human individuals (TCRdb year 2020). Broadly, across the study: A couple of women and a few men aged 18 to 49 years were included in the cohort. For each donor, three plates each were used for CD4 naive and CD4 memory, two plates were used for CD8 naive, and one plate was used for CD8 memory. The study deeply sequenced blood TCR repertoires of several healthy adults to estimate repertoire size and the extent of clonotype sharing between individuals. To increase sequencing depth and limit assay-specific biases, different laboratories used diverse techniques to prepare libraries and sequence TCR repertoires. Leukapheresis yielded between about 0.85 and 9 billion PBMCs per donor.

Sequences SGHAT (CDR1) and FQNNGV (CDR2) are obtained from the germline V gene. Clipping removes 3 bases from V and 2 bases from J, with 9 as the unmatched junction base count. From the cysteine through the phenylalanine, the CDR3 covers 17 amino acids. The retained sequence is limited to the CDR3, 51 bases, with the frame set at the first base. TCR CDR3 regions were amplified from genomic DNA by multiplex PCR using the deep immunoSEQ assay. Extracted genomic DNA from each cell subset was spread evenly across all wells of several immunoSEQ 96-well plates, with each plate serving as a replicate. Each replicate PCR for sorted subsets received around 0.2 ug genomic DNA, equal to around 32,000 T cell genomes. The purified libraries were quantified using a Qubit 3.0 fluorometer, sized with a Bioanalyzer 2100, and then quantified again using the KAPA Library Quantification kit. Every immunoSEQ 96-well plate was sequenced on a dedicated single-read 150-cycle Illumina NextSeq 550 flow cell. For the original study's pipeline: Because the immunoSEQ output included only junctional sequences and no quality scores, the filtering could not be the same as the filtering used for full-length reads. To assign V/J genes and CDR3, sequences were annotated against IMGT germline references using PyIR, a Python wrapper for IgBLAST v1.9. Reads with weak V/J assignments (E-value above 1e-6), missing CDR3, stop codons, out-of-frame junctions, or ambiguous translated residues were removed. A V3J clonotype was defined by an identical inferred V gene, J gene, and CDR3 amino acid sequence. Percentage overlap between repertoires was calculated by dividing the number of shared unique clonotypes by the size of the smaller repertoire. Richness of each repertoire was evaluated using RTK rarefaction, the Chao1 estimator, and Recon v2.1 estimates of unobserved clonotypes. Generation probabilities were computed with OLGA for all TCRbeta clonotypes obtained by the gDNA method from several donors. TCRdb limited this immuneACCESS table to in-frame rearrangements with V and J called. A share of clones is missing; checked studies link under half to unresolved V genes, and the rest is unexplained. V and J calls and clone size come straight from that table; D and trimming were deduced from the DNA. The sample table shows about 800,000 clones, and 90% to 98% are seen once. About 0.25% of the sample goes to the ten largest clones.

CD8 naive samples consisted of CD45RO-negative cells that were positively selected for CCR7, yielding a CD45RA+CCR7+ population without TemRA cells. Healthy HIV-negative adults with no recently reported acute infections or vaccinations were included as donors. Only Caucasian adults living in Nashville, Tennessee, USA were represented among the donors. Blood was collected by leukapheresis, and PBMCs were isolated by Ficoll-Histopaque density gradient centrifugation and then cryopreserved in liquid nitrogen vapor phase. Analytical flow cytometry was used to check the purity and quantity of each magnetically sorted T cell population. From each sorted fraction, genomic DNA was isolated and quantified by UV absorbance on a Nanodrop 2000c. What the work shows at the level of the full study, not this receptor alone: Sampling was limited to blood, and TCR repertoires in tissue likely differ from TCR repertoires in blood. Across a few donors, around 5.4% of naive CD4, roughly 3.5% of naive CD8, approximately 2.5% of memory CD4, and approximately 0.4% of memory CD8 clonotypes were shared. Naive subsets generally had larger estimated clonotype richness than memory subsets. Pairwise subsampling indicated that sequencing depth was expected to affect the degree of clonotype sharing among donors. Because the study included a small number of donors, the genetic and exposure-history diversity represented was limited. Incomplete sequencing was indicated by rarefaction of sorted-subset datasets, despite the large sequencing depth. Clonotypes shared by all four sorted-subset donors showed higher generation probabilities than non-shared clonotypes.

Sequences were obtained from naive CD8+ T cells sorted from blood. In the paper's terms, the cell subset or site label means: CD45RA+CCR7+. The sequence came from a man under 40 in good health. This receptor chain uses TRBV11-2 and TRBJ2-5; TRBD2 lines up with 10 middle nucleotides. The nucleotide sequence reads as follows: TGTGCCAGCAGCTTGGTGGGGTCTAGCGGGAGACAAGAGACCCAGTACTTC. Its translation is CASSLVGSSGRQETQYF.